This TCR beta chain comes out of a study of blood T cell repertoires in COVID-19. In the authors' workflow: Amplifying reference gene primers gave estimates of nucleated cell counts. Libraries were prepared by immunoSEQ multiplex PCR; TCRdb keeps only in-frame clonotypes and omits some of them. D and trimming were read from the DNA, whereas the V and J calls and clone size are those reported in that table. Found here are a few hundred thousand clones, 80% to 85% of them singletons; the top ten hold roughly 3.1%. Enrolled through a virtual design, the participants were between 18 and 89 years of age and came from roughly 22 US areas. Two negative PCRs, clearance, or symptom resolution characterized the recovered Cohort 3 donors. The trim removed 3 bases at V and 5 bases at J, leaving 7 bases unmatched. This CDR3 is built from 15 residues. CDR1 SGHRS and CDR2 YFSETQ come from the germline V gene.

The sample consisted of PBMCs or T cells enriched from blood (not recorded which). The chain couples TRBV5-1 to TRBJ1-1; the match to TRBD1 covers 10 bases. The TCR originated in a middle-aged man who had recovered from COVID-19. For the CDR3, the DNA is TGCGCCAGCAGCTGGGGACAGGGGAAGGCAACTGAAGCTTTCTTT. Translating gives CASSWGQGKATEAFF.